The 15 T cell receptor beta chains in this list originate from one sample, sequenced in a study of blood T cell repertoires in COVID-19. Produced via immunoSEQ multiplex PCR; TCRdb's table is partial and in-frame only. Of 290,000 or so clones listed, 86% were seen once; the top ten hold less than 3%. The specimen was PBMCs or T cells enriched from blood (not recorded which). All receptors derive from a woman younger than 30 who had recovered from COVID-19.

The chain is built from TRBV27 and TRBJ2-1, with D perhaps matching TRBD2 (5 bases). The CDR3 runs 14 residues. Germline values: CDR1 MNHEY, CDR2 SMNVEV (reference sequence). The V and J ends lost 5 bases and 9 bases respectively, with 17 bases between them. The CDR3 is CASSATGYFGEQFF. CDR3 nucleotide sequence: TGTGCCAGCAGTGCGACGGGATACTTTGGTGAGCAGTTCTTC.

The rearrangement joins TRBV18 to TRBJ2-1; the match to TRBD2 covers 12 bases. This CDR3 region has 16 residues. Germline-derived CDR1 and CDR2 are KGHSH and LQKENI. Unmatched junction bases numbered 5, after V lost 4 bases and J lost 4 bases. The CDR3, as DNA: TGTGCCAGCTCACTAACACTAGCGGGGGGATACAATGAGCAGTTCTTC. It translates to CASSLTLAGGYNEQFF.

The rearrangement joins TRBV4-2 to TRBJ1-4, with D tentatively TRBD1 (6 bases). Germline lookup yields CDR1 LGHNA and CDR2 YNFKEQ. V shed 4 bases and J shed 8 bases, with 11 bases lying between them. This CDR3 spans 13 amino acids. The CDR3 coding sequence is TGTGCCAGCAGCCTCAGGGGTTGGGAAAAACTGTTTTTT. Its translation is CASSLRGWEKLFF.

The rearrangement links TRBV5-1 to TRBJ1-4; D call uncertain. V lost 3 bases and J lost 8, with 17 bases in between. Germline CDR1 is SGHRS and CDR2 is YFSETQ. The CDR3 has 15 residues. The chain's CDR3 is CASSSTGSRVEKLFF. The DNA of the CDR3 is TGCGCCAGCAGCTCTACCGGCTCGAGGGTGGAAAAACTGTTTTTT. The whole variable domain, remainder taken from reference TRBV5-1 and TRBJ1-4, is KAGVTQTPRYLIKTRGQQVTLSCSPISGHRSVSWYQQTPGQGLQFLFEYFSETQRNKGNFPGRFSGRQFSNSRSEMNVSTLELGDSALYLCASSSTGSRVEKLFFGSGTQLSVL.

This clone was counted only a few times. The CDR3 sequence is CAWGETVYNSPLHF. The DNA of the CDR3 is TGTGCCTGGGGGGAGACGGTGTATAATTCACCCCTCCACTTT. The chain is built from TRBV30 and TRBJ1-6; no clear D. V was pared by 5 bases and J by 4 bases, with 12 bases between. The germline V gene has CDR1 GTSNPN and CDR2 SVGIG (reference sequence). CDR3 length: 14 residues.

The V gene is TRBV6-5, the J gene TRBJ2-7, with TRBD1 matching over 9 bases. The CDR3 length is 16 residues. Germline-derived CDR1 and CDR2 are MNHEY and SVGAGI. With V trimmed by 0 bases and J by 5 bases, 8 bases remained unmatched. The CDR3 DNA reads TGTGCCAGCAGTTACTCGGCCGGGACAGGGATCCACGAGCAGTACTTC. Protein product: CASSYSAGTGIHEQYF.

The rearrangement links TRBV7-9 to TRBJ1-2; the match to TRBD1 covers 7 bases. V trimming: 5 bases; J trimming: 2 bases; junction bases outside the gene matches: 2. The CDR3 is 13 amino acids. CDR1 is SEHNR and CDR2 is FQNEAQ in the germline V gene (reference sequence). The CDR3 DNA reads as TGTGCCAGCAGCCGGGACAGCAACTATGGCTACACCTTC. Protein product: CASSRDSNYGYTF. Filled out from reference TRBV7-9 and TRBJ1-2, the complete variable domain reads DTGVSQNPRHKITKRGQNVTFRCDPISEHNRLYWYRQTLGQGPEFLTYFQNEAQLEKSRLLSDRFSAERPKGSFSTLEIQRTEQGDSAMYLCASSRDSNYGYTFGSGTRLTVV.

V gene TRBV4-1 combines with J gene TRBJ2-5; D call uncertain. V gave up 0 bases and J gave up 0 bases, with 17 bases separating them. The CDR3 is 18 residues long. CDR1 and CDR2 (germline): MGHRA, YSYEKL. CDR3 region: CASSQDLGRERYQETQYF. CDR3 coding DNA: TGCGCCAGCAGCCAAGATCTGGGCCGAGAAAGGTACCAAGAGACCCAGTACTTC.

The genes are TRBV2 and TRBJ2-3; TRBD2 matches 7 bases. Per germline, CDR1 SNHLY and CDR2 FYNNEI. This CDR3 is 16 amino acids long. V trimming: 4 bases; J trimming: 3 bases; junction bases outside the gene matches: 10. As DNA, the CDR3 is TGTGCCAGCAGTGTACCAGCGGGGAGTGGGACAGATACGCAGTATTTT. Its protein is CASSVPAGSGTDTQYF.

The chain links TRBV5-5 to TRBJ2-7; D is undetermined. V lost 3 bases, J lost 0 bases, and 10 bases lay in between. There are 14 residues in the CDR3. Germline V gives CDR1 SGHKS, CDR2 YYEKEE (reference sequence). CDR3 loop: CASSSVRPSYEQYF. The CDR3 DNA sequence: TGTGCCAGCAGCTCGGTGCGGCCCTCCTACGAGCAGTACTTC. The full variable domain, rest sourced from reference TRBV5-5 and TRBJ2-7, is DAGVTQSPTHLIKTRGQQVTLRCSPISGHKSVSWYQQVLGQGPQFIFQYYEKEERGRGNFPDRFSARQFPNYSSELNVNALLLGDSALYLCASSSVRPSYEQYFGPGTRLTVT.

This clone was seen once. The CDR3 DNA follows: TGCGCCAGCAGCCAAGGACAGGTGAACACTGAAGCTTTCTTT. It yields the protein CASSQGQVNTEAFF. This chain joins TRBV4-1 and TRBJ1-1, with a possible D match to TRBD1 (6 bases). The CDR3 extends over 14 amino acids. V lost 1 base to trimming and J lost 0 bases, with 6 bases between them. The germline CDR1 and CDR2 sequences are MGHRA and YSYEKL.

The V and J genes are TRBV6-2 or TRBV6-3 and TRBJ1-1; the match to TRBD1 covers 7 bases. V lost 6 bases and J lost 7; bases outside the gene matches: 8. CDR1 MNHEY and CDR2 SVGEGT come from the germline V gene. The CDR3 covers 13 residues. The CDR3 is CASSRDRLFEAFF. DNA for the CDR3: TGTGCCAGCAGCCGGGACAGATTGTTTGAAGCTTTCTTT.

The chain recombines TRBV9 with TRBJ2-5; D is unclear. CDR1 and CDR2 from the germline V gene are SGDLS and YYNGEE. The V end lost 4 bases, the J end lost 0 bases, and 7 bases lay between the germline ends. This CDR3 contains 13 residues. This chain's CDR3 is CASSPRHQETQYF. CDR3 nucleotides: TGTGCCAGCAGCCCGCGGCACCAAGAGACCCAGTACTTC. The full variable domain, in which reference TRBV9 and TRBJ2-5 provide the parts outside the CDR3, is DSGVTQTPKHLITATGQRVTLRCSPRSGDLSVYWYQQSLDQGLQFLIQYYNGEERAKGNILERFSAQQFPDLHSELNLSSLELGDSALYFCASSPRHQETQYFGPGTRLLVL.

V usage is TRBV7-2 and J usage is TRBJ2-7, with D unclear. The V gene lost 2 bases and the J gene lost 7 bases, with 9 bases spanning the gap. The CDR3 is made up of 12 amino acids. CDR1 and CDR2 (germline): SGHTA, FQGNSA. CDR3 region: CASSLNSREQYF. The CDR3 region has the DNA TGTGCCAGCAGCTTAAACAGTCGGGAGCAGTACTTC.

Concerning this clone itself: A much more abundant neighbour one base away suggests this may be a read error. The rearrangement joins TRBV14 to TRBJ2-1; 10 nucleotides align to TRBD2. After removal of 6 bases from V and 1 base from J, the junction contained 3 bases not matched to a gene. This CDR3 contains 15 residues. Germline lookup yields CDR1 SGHDN and CDR2 FVKESK. As DNA, the CDR3 is TGTGCCAGCAGTCATAGCGGGAGGTCCTACAATGAGCAGTTCTTC. Translated, it gives CASSHSGRSYNEQFF. Using reference TRBV14 and TRBJ2-1 for the parts outside the CDR3, the full variable domain is EAGVTQFPSHSVIEKGQTVTLRCDPISGHDNLYWYRRVMGKEIKFLLHFVKESKQDESGMPNNRFLAERTGGTYSTLKVQPAELEDSGVYFCASSHSGRSYNEQFFGPGTRLTVL.